Following are 18 T cell receptor beta chains from one sample sequenced in a study of OX40 agonist ivuxolimab in advanced cancers. Library construction relied on the immunoSEQ multiplex PCR assay. TCRdb obtained this table from immuneACCESS and retained in-frame rearrangements with V and J assigned. These tables miss some clones; where compared with another copy, unresolved V genes account for less than half of the shortfall, and the remainder is unexplained. This sample gives some 25,000 clones in total; around 85% of them show up just once. Clones ranked in the top ten supply roughly 33% of the sample. The input for sequencing was CD4+ or CD8+ T cells sorted from blood, taken in a trial of the OX40 agonist ivuxolimab. The source of these receptors is an adult with an advanced solid tumor such as melanoma, head and neck, liver or kidney cancer.

This CDR3 reads CATSARGTGELFF. The CDR3 nucleotides read TGTGCCACCAGTGCTAGGGGAACCGGGGAGCTGTTTTTT. This chain connects TRBV15 to TRBJ2-2; D perhaps matches TRBD1 (5 bases). This CDR3 is 13 amino acids long. V was pared by 6 bases and J by 5 bases, with 10 bases between. CDR1 LNHNV and CDR2 YYDKDF come from the germline V gene (reference sequence).

The V call is TRBV4-1, the J call TRBJ1-2; possible D gene TRBD1, 6 bases. CDR3 length equals 17 residues. Germline CDR1 is MGHRA and CDR2 is YSYEKL. V dropped 1 base and J dropped 4 bases, with 19 bases sitting between them. CDR3 loop: CASSQVGGGHPGYGYTF. Here the CDR3 DNA reads TGCGCCAGCAGCCAAGTGGGAGGGGGACACCCAGGCTATGGCTACACCTTC.

The chain recombines TRBV14 with TRBJ2-7; D ambiguous. This CDR3 is built from 13 residues. Germline V gene lookup returns CDR1 SGHDN and CDR2 FVKESK. The V gene lost 1 base and the J gene lost 7 bases, with 11 bases spanning the gap. Here the CDR3 DNA reads TGTGCCAGCAGCCAAGGACTCCTTTGGGAGCAGTACTTC. It translates to CASSQGLLWEQYF. The full variable domain, in which reference TRBV14 and TRBJ2-7 provide the parts outside the CDR3, is EAGVTQFPSHSVIEKGQTVTLRCDPISGHDNLYWYRRVMGKEIKFLLHFVKESKQDESGMPNNRFLAERTGGTYSTLKVQPAELEDSGVYFCASSQGLLWEQYFGPGTRLTVT.

This clone showed up just a few times. V gene TRBV29-1 combines with J gene TRBJ1-1; D unresolved. Per the germline V gene, CDR1 is SQVTM and CDR2 is ANQGSEA. The CDR3 totals 11 residues. Trimming removed 3 bases at V and 4 bases at J, with 6 bases between. CDR3 residues: CSVDSVTEAFF. The CDR3 DNA reads as TGCAGCGTTGATTCGGTCACTGAAGCTTTCTTT.

The chain couples TRBV7-2 to TRBJ2-3; possible D gene TRBD2, 6 bases. Trimming stripped 2 bases from V and 7 bases from J, with 13 bases between. Germline values: CDR1 SGHTA, CDR2 FQGNSA. The CDR3 consists of 14 residues. CDR3 residues: CASSLRRDPNTQYF. For the CDR3, the DNA is TGTGCCAGCAGCTTAAGGCGGGATCCGAATACGCAGTATTTT. The whole variable domain, remainder taken from reference TRBV7-2 and TRBJ2-3, is GAGVSQSPSNKVTEKGKDVELRCDPISGHTALYWYRQSLGQGLEFLIYFQGNSAPDKSGLPSDRFSAERTGGSVSTLTIQRTQQEDSAVYLCASSLRRDPNTQYFGPGTRLTVL.

This clone turned up a few times. The gene calls are TRBV27 and TRBJ2-2; tentatively, D is TRBD1 (6 bases). CDR1 is MNHEY and CDR2 is SMNVEV in the germline V gene (reference sequence). V shed 11 bases and J shed 4 bases, with 11 bases lying between them. The CDR3 extends over 12 amino acids. The CDR3 loop reads CASGTPTGELFF. In DNA form, the CDR3 reads TGTGCCTCCGGGACACCCACCGGGGAGCTGTTTTTT.

The chain couples TRBV10-3 to TRBJ2-4; 8 positions agree with TRBD1. In germline, CDR1 is ENHRY, CDR2 SYGVKD. Losses at the gene ends were 6 bases for V and 7 bases for J; bases not matched to a gene: 2. The CDR3 totals 12 residues. CDR3: CAIRGDRNIQYF. CDR3 in DNA: TGTGCCATCAGGGGGGACAGGAACATTCAGTACTTC.

The CDR3 nucleotides are TGTGCCAGCAGCTTCCAGGGTTCAACTAATGAAAAACTGTTTTTT. This gives the protein CASSFQGSTNEKLFF. The rearrangement links TRBV7-9 to TRBJ1-4, with TRBD1 as a possible D gene (5 bases). V lost 3 bases and J 0 bases, leaving 8 bases between the germline ends. Germline V gene sequence: CDR1 SEHNR, CDR2 FQNEAQ (reference sequence). The CDR3 sequence is 15 residues long.

The chain joins TRBV5-5 to TRBJ1-1, with D unclear. The CDR3 loop spans 13 amino acids. Germline lookup yields CDR1 SGHKS and CDR2 YYEKEE (reference sequence). V lost 2 bases, J lost 1 base, and 6 bases lay in between. CDR3 DNA sequence: TGTGCCAGCAGCTTCGGGAAGAACACTGAAGCTTTCTTT. This translates into CASSFGKNTEAFF. The whole variable domain, remainder taken from reference TRBV5-5 and TRBJ1-1, is DAGVTQSPTHLIKTRGQQVTLRCSPISGHKSVSWYQQVLGQGPQFIFQYYEKEERGRGNFPDRFSARQFPNYSSELNVNALLLGDSALYLCASSFGKNTEAFFGQGTRLTVV.

This chain links TRBV6-1 with TRBJ1-6; unclear D gene. The CDR3 consists of 14 residues. Trimming pared 7 bases from V and 3 bases from J, leaving 10 bases between. Looked up from germline, CDR1 is MNHNS and CDR2 is SASEGT. The chain's CDR3 is CASMEQLYNSPLHF. Here the CDR3 DNA reads TGTGCCAGCATGGAGCAGCTCTATAATTCACCCCTCCACTTT.

This rearrangement joins TRBV5-4 to TRBJ1-1, with D hard to call. Trimming left V 4 bases short and J 0 bases short, with 7 bases between. Germline V CDR1 and CDR2: SGHNT, YYREEE (reference sequence). This CDR3 has 13 residues. The CDR3 DNA is TGTGCCAGCAGCCTATCGGTGAACACTGAAGCTTTCTTT. Protein: CASSLSVNTEAFF. Combining the CDR3 with reference TRBV5-4 and TRBJ1-1 gives the whole variable domain ETGVTQSPTHLIKTRGQQVTLRCSSQSGHNTVSWYQQALGQGPQFIFQYYREEENGRGNFPPRFSGLQFPNYSSELNVNALELDDSALYLCASSLSVNTEAFFGQGTRLTVV.

This chain links TRBV11-3 with TRBJ2-5; no firm D call. Trimming pared 1 base from V and 1 base from J, leaving 10 bases between. The CDR3 runs 15 residues. Looked up from germline, CDR1 is SGHNT and CDR2 is YENEEA. The CDR3 sequence: CASSLGNSLQETQYF. The CDR3 coding sequence is TGTGCCAGCAGCTTAGGGAACTCTCTCCAAGAGACCCAGTACTTC.

The chain links TRBV28 to TRBJ2-7; D unresolved. CDR3 length: 12 residues. Per the germline V gene, CDR1 is MDHEN and CDR2 is SYDVKM. Trimming removed 3 bases at V and 3 bases at J, with 6 bases between. CDR3 DNA: TGTGCCAGCAGTTTGCAAATCTACGAGCAGTACTTC. It yields the protein CASSLQIYEQYF.

The chain recombines TRBV27 with TRBJ2-7; 9 bases align to TRBD2. V was pared by 3 bases and J by 5 bases, with 11 bases of the junction left unmatched. CDR1 is MNHEY, CDR2 SMNVEV, per germline (reference sequence). The CDR3 totals 16 residues. For the CDR3, the DNA is TGTGCCAGCAGTTTTTTCTTGGCGGGAGGGCCGGACGAGCAGTACTTC. Translating gives CASSFFLAGGPDEQYF.

This clone appeared a few times. The chain employs TRBV7-2 and TRBJ1-4, with unresolved D. CDR1 SGHTA and CDR2 FQGNSA come from the germline V gene. V was pared by 4 bases and J by 8 bases, with 17 bases between. The CDR3 sequence is 15 residues long. CDR3 in DNA: TGTGCCAGCAGCTCACGAGGATCTTTATGGGAAAAACTGTTTTTT. As protein: CASSSRGSLWEKLFF.

This chain links TRBV4-1 with TRBJ1-2; TRBD1 matches at 7 bases. The CDR3 is made up of 14 amino acids. Germline V gene lookup returns CDR1 MGHRA and CDR2 YSYEKL. Trimming at V came to 1 base and at J to 8 bases, leaving 7 bases not matched to a gene. The CDR3 spells CASSQGQGLRGYTF. CDR3 coding DNA: TGCGCCAGCAGCCAAGGACAGGGATTACGAGGCTACACCTTC.

The chain is built from TRBV29-1 and TRBJ1-2; the D is unclear. V lost 3 bases and J lost 6, with 14 bases in between. Germline CDR1 SQVTM, CDR2 ANQGSEA. This CDR3 is 13 amino acids long. CDR3 nucleotides: TGCAGCGTTGAGGAAGGGTATGTCGATGGCTACACCTTC. Translated, it gives CSVEEGYVDGYTF.

The rearrangement links TRBV11-1 to TRBJ2-2, with TRBD2 as a possible D gene (5 bases). Trimming removed 6 bases from V and 7 bases from J, with 12 bases in between. Germline values: CDR1 SGHAT, CDR2 FQDESV (reference sequence). CDR3 length: 13 amino acids. The CDR3 region is CASRNSSGGELFF. The CDR3 nucleotides are TGTGCCAGCAGGAACAGCAGCGGCGGGGAGCTGTTTTTT.